This T cell receptor beta chain was recorded in a study of T cell changes during pregnancy in multiple sclerosis. Assay used: immunoSEQ multiplex PCR; TCRdb lists only in-frame clones, some missing. The profile covers tens of thousands of clones, with around 92% appearing a single time and under 2% taken by the ten largest. V dropped 2 bases and J dropped 7; count of bases not matched to a gene: 7. CDR3 length: 14 residues. Looked up from germline, CDR1 is MNHEY and CDR2 is SMNVEV (reference sequence). The sample here was peripheral blood, taken after pregnancy. The sequence came from a female donor in good health, enrolled as a control in a pregnancy study. The J gene is TRBJ2-7, the V gene TRBV27; 8 nucleotides agree with TRBD2. This CDR3 reads CASSLPGLVGEQYF. In DNA, the CDR3 is TGTGCCAGCAGTTTACCGGGACTAGTCGGTGAGCAGTACTTC.